The clone carrying this T cell receptor beta chain has only one observation. This sample was taken from a study of control samples from healthy donors and cancer patients. TCRdb keeps only in-frame clones here, not all; method: immunoSEQ multiplex PCR. This sample has 70,000 to 85,000 clones, with roughly 88% found just once. The CDR3 runs 16 residues. The trim removed 3 bases at V and 6 bases at J, leaving 13 bases unmatched. Germline V gene sequence: CDR1 SGHRS, CDR2 YFSETQ. This TCR was recovered from a man in his sixties with head and neck cancer. The genes are TRBV5-1 and TRBJ1-1, with TRBD1 matching over 8 bases. The sequenced sample consisted of PBMCs. The CDR3 DNA reads as TGCGCCAGCAGCTCATTACAGGGGGGTATGTTTGCTGAAGCTTTCTTT. Amino acids: CASSSLQGGMFAEAFF.